These 17 T cell receptor beta chains came from one sample sequenced in a study of cytomegalovirus exposure and HLA in healthy donors. Method: immunoSEQ multiplex PCR; TCRdb's copy keeps in-frame clones and lacks some. The sample lists around 99,000 clones; almost 90% were seen once. Sequenced material: PBMCs. Every receptor here comes from a woman under 30 in good health and CMV-seronegative.

The chain uses TRBV6-1 and TRBJ1-5; D may be TRBD1 (5 bases). The CDR3 consists of 16 residues. V lost 6 bases and J 2 bases, leaving 17 bases between the germline ends. Germline lookup yields CDR1 MNHNS and CDR2 SASEGT. In nucleotides, the CDR3 is TGTGCCAGCAGCGAAATCGGGGGTGCGGGCAATCAGCCCCAGCATTTT. Translating gives CASSEIGGAGNQPQHF.

This chain connects TRBV30 to TRBJ2-1, with TRBD1 matching over 10 bases. In germline, CDR1 is GTSNPN, CDR2 SVGIG (reference sequence). With 0 bases clipped from V and 8 bases from J, the junction kept 7 bases outside the gene matches. The CDR3 spans 15 residues. CDR3 sequence: CAWSVGDRGQDEQFF. CDR3 in DNA: TGTGCCTGGAGTGTTGGAGACAGGGGGCAGGATGAGCAGTTCTTC.

The chain couples TRBV11-1 to TRBJ2-3; maybe TRBD1 (5 bases). This CDR3 spans 17 amino acids. Germline V gene data show CDR1 as SGHAT and CDR2 as FQDESV (reference sequence). V was cut by 0 bases and J by 2 bases, with 15 bases left in between. In DNA form, the CDR3 reads TGTGCCAGCAGCTTAGCGGGATTGGGGCCTGTCACAGATACGCAGTATTTT. Its protein product is CASSLAGLGPVTDTQYF.

As for this clone: This may come from a read error, since a much larger clone is one base off. The sample has other DNA sequences that encode this CDR3 too. The genes are TRBV28 and TRBJ2-7; D remains ambiguous. The CDR3 is 11 residues long. CDR1 and CDR2 (germline): MDHEN, SYDVKM. Trimming left V 4 bases short and J 4 bases short, with 5 bases between. CDR3 amino acids: CASSSLYEQYF. The CDR3 coding sequence is TGTGCCAGCAGTTCCTTATACGAGCAGTACTTC.

The chain uses TRBV7-2 and TRBJ2-2; weak D call: TRBD2 (6 bases). The CDR3 has 19 amino acids. Per the germline V gene, CDR1 is SGHTA and CDR2 is FQGNSA. V lost 0 bases and J 3 bases, leaving 20 bases between the germline ends. The CDR3 DNA sequence: TGTGCCAGCAGCTTAGCCATTGTGACGGGACTCCTTTACACCGGGGAGCTGTTTTTT. Translated, it gives CASSLAIVTGLLYTGELFF.

Here the CDR3 DNA reads TGTGCCAGCAGCGGTTGGGGGGGAGCCACAGATACGCAGTATTTT. It yields the protein CASSGWGGATDTQYF. V usage is TRBV7-8 and J usage is TRBJ2-3, with TRBD2 matching 7 bases. The CDR3 has 15 amino acids. V dropped 5 bases and J dropped 2; count of bases not matched to a gene: 7. CDR1 and CDR2 from the germline V gene are SGHVS and FQNEAQ.

The chain joins TRBV30 to TRBJ2-3; TRBD1 matches 9 bases. Germline CDR1 reads GTSNPN; CDR2 reads SVGIG (reference sequence). The CDR3 spans 15 residues. V shed 3 bases and J 0 bases; nucleotides not matched to a gene: 4. The CDR3 sequence is CAWSFGTGSTDTQYF. The CDR3 bases are TGTGCCTGGAGCTTCGGGACAGGGAGCACAGATACGCAGTATTTT.

The V and J genes are TRBV29-1 and TRBJ2-7, with 11 bases lining up with TRBD1. Per germline, CDR1 SQVTM and CDR2 ANQGSEA. The CDR3 has 14 residues. The J segment lost 5 bases and the V segment lost 4 bases, leaving 7 bases of the junction unmatched. The CDR3 here is CSVVGGQGVDEQYF. The CDR3 DNA is TGCAGCGTTGTAGGGGGACAGGGGGTCGACGAGCAGTACTTC.

This clone occurred once. The V call is TRBV7-7, the J call TRBJ2-1; D is possibly TRBD2 (6 bases). V was shortened by 0 bases and J by 8 bases, with 8 bases between the two germline ends. CDR1 and CDR2 (germline): SSHAT, FNYEAQ (reference sequence). CDR3 size: 13 residues. The CDR3 loop reads CASSLAGGHEQFF. The CDR3 DNA reads as TGTGCCAGCAGCTTAGCGGGGGGTCATGAGCAGTTCTTC.

This clone was found a few times. The rearrangement uses TRBV28 and TRBJ1-5; TRBD1 aligns across 7 bases. Germline V lookup: CDR1 MDHEN, CDR2 SYDVKM. The V gene end was trimmed by 5 bases and the J gene end by 4 bases; junction bases not matched to a gene: 5. CDR3 length equals 14 residues. DNA of the CDR3: TGTGCCAGCAGTCCACAACAGGGGAATCAGCCCCAGCATTTT. Translation: CASSPQQGNQPQHF.

This clone came up once. V usage is TRBV7-2 and J usage is TRBJ2-7; a weak D match, TRBD1 (6 bases). The ends were cut back, 10 bases at V and 0 bases at J, with 16 bases in the middle. Germline V lookup: CDR1 SGHTA, CDR2 FQGNSA. The CDR3 sequence is 14 residues long. The CDR3 loop reads CATTQGPSSYEQYF. Written as DNA, the CDR3 is TGTGCCACCACCCAGGGGCCGAGCTCCTACGAGCAGTACTTC. The complete variable domain, with remaining parts taken from reference TRBV7-2 and TRBJ2-7, reads GAGVSQSPSNKVTEKGKDVELRCDPISGHTALYWYRQSLGQGLEFLIYFQGNSAPDKSGLPSDRFSAERTGGSVSTLTIQRTQQEDSAVYLCATTQGPSSYEQYFGPGTRLTVT.

The gene calls are TRBV6-1 and TRBJ2-7; 9 bases align to TRBD2. This CDR3 is built from 15 residues. V dropped 2 bases and J dropped 6; count of bases not matched to a gene: 8. Germline values: CDR1 MNHNS, CDR2 SASEGT. The CDR3 reads CASSERAGGLGEQYF. The CDR3 DNA reads as TGTGCCAGCAGTGAACGCGCGGGAGGGCTGGGCGAGCAGTACTTC.

The chain uses TRBV18 and TRBJ2-2, with 7 bases identical to TRBD2. Germline values: CDR1 KGHSH, CDR2 LQKENI. J gave up 6 bases and V 0 bases, and 4 bases lay outside the gene matches. The CDR3 runs 15 residues. The CDR3 here is CASSPPSSGAGELFF. Here the CDR3 DNA reads TGTGCCAGCTCACCACCGTCCAGCGGGGCCGGGGAGCTGTTTTTT.

The J gene is TRBJ1-5, the V gene TRBV28, with a possible D match to TRBD1 (5 bases). CDR1 and CDR2 (germline): MDHEN, SYDVKM. V was clipped by 7 bases and J by 2 bases, with 15 bases between them. The CDR3 runs 15 residues. CDR3 bases: TGTGCCAGCACCCCTGGGGGGTTTGGCAATCAGCCCCAGCATTTT. Translating gives CASTPGGFGNQPQHF.

This chain uses TRBV4-2 with TRBJ1-2; D remains unclear. V shed 2 bases and J shed 5 bases, with 3 bases lying between them. From germline, CDR1 is LGHNA and CDR2 YNFKEQ. The CDR3 totals 11 residues. The CDR3 here is CASSQYYGYTF. The CDR3 coding sequence is TGTGCCAGCAGCCAATATTATGGCTACACCTTC.

In regard to this clone: A junction boundary mismatches the germline segment, possibly from a read error. The chain combines TRBV2 with TRBJ1-2, with TRBD1 as a possible D gene (6 bases). Germline V gives CDR1 SNHLY, CDR2 FYNNEI. This CDR3 has 9 residues. The CDR3 bases are TGTGCCAGCCAACCGGGACACTTCTTC. Protein: CASQPGHFF.

The rearrangement joins TRBV18 to TRBJ1-5; D is possibly TRBD1 (5 bases). The length of the CDR3 is 15 residues. With 2 bases removed from V and 2 bases from J, the gap between germline ends came to 10 bases. The germline gives CDR1 KGHSH, CDR2 LQKENI. CDR3 nucleotide sequence: TGTGCCAGCTCACCAGGACGGGGGGGCAATCAGCCCCAGCATTTT. Translating it yields CASSPGRGGNQPQHF.